The next 21 T cell receptor beta chains were all read from a single sample in a study of cytomegalovirus exposure and HLA in healthy donors (dated by TCRdb to the late 2010s). The library was produced with the immunoSEQ multiplex PCR assay. A mixture of 60 forward primers for TCR Vbeta segments and 13 reverse primers for TCR Jbeta segments was used in the multiplex PCR. The table comes from immuneACCESS by way of TCRdb, which keeps in-frame sequences with V and J called. Part of the clones is missing from these tables; in studies checked, under half for an unresolved V gene and the rest for unknown reasons. This sample's listing comprises over 45,000 clones. The ten top clones hold approximately 2% of the sample. The sequenced sample consisted of PBMCs. Source of these receptors: a woman between 18 and 29 years old in good health and CMV-seronegative.

V usage is TRBV2 and J usage is TRBJ2-1, with 9 bases matching TRBD1. The junction had 13 bases not matched to a gene; V was cut back by 10 bases and J by 0 bases. The CDR3 runs 17 residues. Germline loops: CDR1 SNHLY, CDR2 FYNNEI. CDR3 DNA: TGTGCCACCTTCCCGGGACAGGGCGGGAGCTCCTACAATGAGCAGTTCTTC. Translating it yields CATFPGQGGSSYNEQFF.

The chain joins TRBV4-1 to TRBJ2-3, with TRBD1 as a possible D gene (5 bases). Germline CDR1 reads MGHRA; CDR2 reads YSYEKL. The CDR3 contains 14 residues. The V gene lost 3 bases and the J gene lost 3 bases, with 10 bases spanning the gap. The CDR3 loop reads CASSQQGATDTQYF. As DNA, the CDR3 is TGCGCCAGCAGCCAGCAGGGTGCAACAGATACGCAGTATTTT.

J is TRBJ1-1 and V is TRBV7-9; D is perhaps TRBD1 (5 bases). This CDR3 has 13 residues. CDR1 SEHNR and CDR2 FQNEAQ come from the germline V gene (reference sequence). Trimming cost V 1 base and J 6 bases, with 9 bases left between them. The CDR3 region has the DNA TGTGCCAGCAGCTTAGGGGGCCAGGCTGAAGCTTTCTTT. The encoded protein is CASSLGGQAEAFF.

The CDR3 DNA follows: TGCGCCAGCAGCTGGGGGAAGCGGGGGGACCCCGTCTCTCGTTACGTCCGATACAATGAGCAGTTCTTC. It codes for CASSWGKRGDPVSRYVRYNEQFF. The chain is built from TRBV5-1 and TRBJ2-1; 9 nucleotides agree with TRBD2. The CDR3 consists of 23 residues. CDR1 SGHRS and CDR2 YFSETQ come from the germline V gene. V gave up 3 bases and J gave up 4 bases; unmatched junction bases: 29.

The rearrangement links TRBV5-1 to TRBJ2-3, with TRBD2 as a possible D gene (7 bases). This CDR3 region has 15 residues. Germline CDR1 and CDR2: SGHRS and YFSETQ. V was trimmed by 0 bases and J by 5 bases, leaving 13 bases between them. CDR3 nucleotides: TGCGCCAGCAGCTTGGGCAGGGGAGGGGGAGATACGCAGTATTTT. Protein product: CASSLGRGGGDTQYF.

The chain links TRBV11-3 to TRBJ2-2, with no clear D. V dropped 6 bases and J dropped 3 bases, with 11 bases sitting between them. CDR1 is SGHNT and CDR2 is YENEEA in the germline V gene. This CDR3 comprises 14 residues. CDR3 sequence: CASSIRVHTGELFF. The CDR3, as DNA: TGTGCCAGCAGTATCCGGGTCCACACCGGGGAGCTGTTTTTT.

The chain couples TRBV9 to TRBJ1-5, with a tentative D call TRBD1 (6 bases). The V end lost 0 bases, the J end lost 9 bases, and 7 bases lay between the germline ends. Germline V gene data show CDR1 as SGDLS and CDR2 as YYNGEE. This CDR3 region has 12 residues. The CDR3 here is CASSVEGGPQHF. The DNA for the CDR3 is TGTGCCAGCAGCGTAGAAGGGGGGCCCCAGCATTTT.

This sequence joins TRBV2 and TRBJ1-2, with D unclear. The V gene's germline CDR1 is SNHLY and CDR2 FYNNEI. The CDR3 has 15 amino acids. V lost 1 base and J 4 bases, leaving 13 bases between the germline ends. CDR3 bases: TGTGCCAGCAGTGAAGGGATTAGGAGTGGCTATGGCTACACCTTC. Translated: CASSEGIRSGYGYTF.

The chain employs TRBV6-5 and TRBJ1-1; possible D gene TRBD1, 5 bases. This CDR3 region has 15 residues. V shed 2 bases and J shed 1 base, with 11 bases lying between them. Germline values: CDR1 MNHEY, CDR2 SVGAGI. The CDR3 nucleotides are TGTGCCAGCAGTTACGACCTGGGGGGGAACACTGAAGCTTTCTTT. Translation gives CASSYDLGGNTEAFF.

The chain employs TRBV15 and TRBJ1-5; D possibly corresponds to TRBD1 (6 bases). The CDR3 totals 15 residues. The germline gives CDR1 LNHNV, CDR2 YYDKDF (reference sequence). The V end lost 3 bases, the J end lost 2 bases, and 11 bases lay between the germline ends. In DNA, the CDR3 is TGTGCCACCAGCAGGGGGAACAGGGGCAATCAGCCCCAGCATTTT. This encodes CATSRGNRGNQPQHF.

The chain carries TRBV4-1 and TRBJ2-5, with D uncertain. The V end was cut by 1 base, the J end by 5 bases, with 14 bases between. CDR3 length: 15 residues. The V gene's germline CDR1 is MGHRA and CDR2 YSYEKL. The CDR3 DNA is TGCGCCAGCAGCCAAGGCAGGAACTCCGAGGAGACCCAGTACTTC. It translates to CASSQGRNSEETQYF.

The rearrangement links TRBV19 to TRBJ1-5; 7 positions match TRBD1. V lost 6 bases to trimming and J lost 5 bases; unmatched junction nucleotides: 10. CDR1 and CDR2 from the germline V gene are LNHDA and SQIVND (reference sequence). CDR3 size: 15 residues. CDR3 DNA: TGTGCCAGTAGGCTACAGGGGCCTACTTATCAGCCCCAGCATTTT. Residues: CASRLQGPTYQPQHF.

The V gene is TRBV5-1, the J gene TRBJ1-1; D not certain. The CDR3 loop spans 13 amino acids. V lost 6 bases and J 1 base, leaving 10 bases between the germline ends. The germline V gene has CDR1 SGHRS and CDR2 YFSETQ. CDR3 residues: CASTLRENTEAFF. In nucleotides, the CDR3 is TGCGCCAGCACCCTGAGGGAGAACACTGAAGCTTTCTTT.

The chain uses TRBV5-1 and TRBJ2-6, with D uncertain. The CDR3 loop spans 15 amino acids. V lost 4 bases and J lost 2, with 10 bases in between. Germline CDR1 and CDR2: SGHRS and YFSETQ. CDR3 region: CASSILGPGANVLTF. For the CDR3, the DNA is TGCGCCAGCAGCATCCTAGGCCCTGGGGCCAACGTCCTGACTTTC.

The chain carries TRBV20-1 and TRBJ2-3; no clear D gene. This CDR3 is built from 11 residues. Trimming took off 1 base at V and 5 bases at J, with 4 bases between the two ends. Per the germline V gene, CDR1 is DFQATT and CDR2 is SNEGSKA (reference sequence). Here the CDR3 DNA reads TGCAGTGCTAGAGCGGGAGATACGCAGTATTTT. Its translation is CSARAGDTQYF.

The chain employs TRBV28 and TRBJ1-2; the match to TRBD1 covers 9 bases. Trimming took 5 bases from V and 5 from J; bases not matched to a gene: 9. The CDR3 loop spans 15 amino acids. Germline CDR1 reads MDHEN; CDR2 reads SYDVKM. For the CDR3, the DNA is TGTGCCAGCAGTAGGACCGGGACAGGGATTTATGGCTACACCTTC. Translated: CASSRTGTGIYGYTF.

The chain recombines TRBV5-4 with TRBJ1-1; maybe TRBD1 (6 bases). The CDR3 covers 16 residues. The V end lost 0 bases, the J end lost 5 bases, and 17 bases lay between the germline ends. Germline assignment: CDR1 SGHNT and CDR2 YYREEE (reference sequence). CDR3 DNA: TGTGCCAGCAGCTTGGAACAGGGAGGGCGAGATACTGAAGCTTTCTTT. Translated, it gives CASSLEQGGRDTEAFF.

V and J are TRBV6-6 and TRBJ2-1, with TRBD2 matching 9 bases. The trim removed 6 bases at V and 9 bases at J, leaving 15 bases unmatched. The CDR3 runs to 16 residues. From germline, CDR1 is MNHNY and CDR2 SVGAGI (reference sequence). The CDR3 loop reads CASSPWAGGQGSEQFF. CDR3 sequence (DNA): TGTGCCAGCAGCCCCTGGGCGGGGGGGCAGGGAAGTGAGCAGTTCTTC.

J is TRBJ1-5 and V is TRBV19; weak D call: TRBD1 (6 bases). Trimming took 5 bases from V and 5 from J, leaving 16 bases between them. Looked up from germline, CDR1 is LNHDA and CDR2 is SQIVND (reference sequence). This CDR3 region has 15 residues. CDR3 bases: TGTGCCAGTAGTCCCCCCGAGGGGGAATATCAGCCCCAGCATTTT. Translating gives CASSPPEGEYQPQHF.

This chain joins TRBV28 and TRBJ1-1; TRBD1 matches 7 bases. The V segment lost 5 bases and the J segment 5 bases; nucleotides outside the gene matches: 8. This CDR3 spans 14 amino acids. Germline lookup yields CDR1 MDHEN and CDR2 SYDVKM. In nucleotides, the CDR3 is TGTGCCAGCAGTCCGAGACAGGGAAGGACTGAAGCTTTCTTT. The encoded protein is CASSPRQGRTEAFF.

This chain uses TRBV6-6 with TRBJ2-3; no firm D call. The CDR3 loop spans 15 amino acids. Between the trimmed V and J ends, which lost 2 bases and 2 bases, there was a span of 11 bases. The germline gives CDR1 MNHNY, CDR2 SVGAGI (reference sequence). Here the CDR3 reads CASSYSEVFTDTQYF. The DNA for the CDR3 is TGTGCCAGCAGTTACAGCGAGGTCTTCACAGATACGCAGTATTTT.